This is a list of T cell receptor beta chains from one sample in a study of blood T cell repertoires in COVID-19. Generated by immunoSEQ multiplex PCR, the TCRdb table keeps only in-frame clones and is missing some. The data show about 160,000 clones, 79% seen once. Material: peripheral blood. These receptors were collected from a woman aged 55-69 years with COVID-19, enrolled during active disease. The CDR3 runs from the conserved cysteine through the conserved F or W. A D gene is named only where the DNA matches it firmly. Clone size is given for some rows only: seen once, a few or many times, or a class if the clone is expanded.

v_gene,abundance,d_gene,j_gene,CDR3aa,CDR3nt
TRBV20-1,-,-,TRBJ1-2,CSALDSYGYTF,TGCAGTGCTTTAGACAGCTATGGCTACACCTTC
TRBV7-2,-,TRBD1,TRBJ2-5,CASSLQGARGETQYF,TGTGCCAGCAGCTTACAGGGGGCGCGAGGAGAGACCCAGTACTTC
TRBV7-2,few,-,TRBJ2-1,CASRRSAYNEQFF,TGTGCCAGCAGACGTAGCGCCTACAATGAGCAGTTCTTC
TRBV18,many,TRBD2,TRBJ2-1,CASSPPGLAGLGEQFF,TGTGCCAGCTCACCGCCGGGACTAGCGGGATTGGGTGAGCAGTTCTTC
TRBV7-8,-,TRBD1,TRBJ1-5,CASSRGTGGGQPQHF,TGTGCCAGCAGCAGAGGGACAGGGGGCGGTCAGCCCCAGCATTTT
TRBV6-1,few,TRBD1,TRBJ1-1,CASSAPDRGKASTEAFF,TGTGCCAGCAGTGCCCCGGACAGGGGAAAGGCTAGCACTGAAGCTTTCTTT
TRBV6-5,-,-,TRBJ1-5,CASKHKTGSNQPQHF,TGTGCCAGCAAACACAAGACAGGTAGCAATCAGCCCCAGCATTTT
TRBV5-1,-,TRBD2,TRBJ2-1,CASSYLAGAYNEQFF,TGCGCCAGCAGCTACTTAGCGGGGGCATACAATGAGCAGTTCTTC
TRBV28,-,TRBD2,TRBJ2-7,CASSLLIGREASYEQYF,TGTGCCAGCAGTTTACTTATCGGGCGGGAGGCCTCCTACGAGCAGTACTTC
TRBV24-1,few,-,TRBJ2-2,CATAGLAGELFF,TGTGCCACCGCGGGGCTTGCCGGGGAGCTGTTTTTT
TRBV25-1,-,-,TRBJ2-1,CASSEYYRHDYNEQFF,TGTGCCAGCAGTGAATATTACCGACACGACTACAATGAGCAGTTCTTC
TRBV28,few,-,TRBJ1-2,CASTRLKERYGYTF,TGTGCCAGCACCCGTCTAAAAGAGAGGTATGGCTACACCTTC
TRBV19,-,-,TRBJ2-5,CASSISRNVETQYF,TGTGCCAGTAGTATCTCGAGGAATGTTGAGACCCAGTACTTC
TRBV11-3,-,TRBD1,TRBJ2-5,CASSRSGQQETQYF,TGTGCCAGCAGCCGATCGGGACAGCAAGAGACCCAGTACTTC
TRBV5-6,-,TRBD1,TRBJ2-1,CASSLGTGEEDEQFF,TGTGCCAGCAGCTTAGGGACAGGGGAAGAGGATGAGCAGTTCTTC
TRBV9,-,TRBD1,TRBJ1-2,CASSVDRQGEGYTF,TGTGCCAGCAGCGTAGACAGACAGGGCGAGGGCTACACCTTC
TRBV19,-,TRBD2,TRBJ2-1,CASRAGTSGKIPTGYNEQFF,TGTGCCAGTAGAGCCGGGACTAGCGGGAAGATTCCGACAGGGTACAATGAGCAGTTCTTC
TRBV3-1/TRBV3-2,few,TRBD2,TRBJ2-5,CASSPAGGPQETQYF,TGTGCCAGCAGTCCAGCGGGGGGGCCGCAAGAGACCCAGTACTTC
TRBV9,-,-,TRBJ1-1,CASSVVVRDTEAFF,TGTGCCAGCAGCGTAGTGGTCAGGGACACTGAAGCTTTCTTT
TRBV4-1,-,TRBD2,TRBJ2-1,CASSQAPVSGTYNEQFF,TGCGCCAGCAGCCAAGCCCCCGTTAGCGGGACCTACAATGAGCAGTTCTTC
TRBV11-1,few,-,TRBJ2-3,CASSLPGGRRDTQYF,TGTGCCAGCAGCCTACCGGGGGGCCGTAGGGATACGCAGTATTTT
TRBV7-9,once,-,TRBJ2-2,CASSSLNLKGQNTGELFF,TGTGCCAGCAGCTCCCTAAACTTAAAGGGACAGAACACCGGGGAGCTGTTTTTT
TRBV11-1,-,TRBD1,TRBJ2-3,CASSLQGQFTDTQYF,TGTGCCAGCAGCTTACAGGGACAGTTCACAGATACGCAGTATTTT
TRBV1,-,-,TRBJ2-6,CTSSQDLSPSGANVLTF,TGCACCAGCAGCCAAGATCTTAGTCCTTCTGGGGCCAACGTCCTGACTTTC
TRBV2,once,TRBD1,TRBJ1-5,CASSEQGVSNQPQHF,TGTGCCAGCAGTGAACAGGGGGTTAGCAATCAGCCCCAGCATTTT
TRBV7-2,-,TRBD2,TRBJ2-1,CASSFSSGGYNEQFF,TGTGCCAGCAGCTTTTCTAGCGGGGGTTACAATGAGCAGTTCTTC
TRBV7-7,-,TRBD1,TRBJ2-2,CASSPGTGGIGELFF,TGTGCTAGCAGCCCCGGGACAGGGGGAATCGGGGAGCTGTTTTTT
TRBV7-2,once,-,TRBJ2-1,CASSPRAGRNEQFF,TGTGCCAGCAGCCCACGGGCAGGGCGCAATGAGCAGTTCTTC
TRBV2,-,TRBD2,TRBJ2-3,CASSEGSGAGADTQYF,TGTGCCAGCAGTGAAGGGAGCGGGGCAGGAGCAGATACGCAGTATTTT
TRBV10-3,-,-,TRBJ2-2,CAISRGVTGELFF,TGTGCCATCAGTAGGGGTGTGACCGGGGAGCTGTTTTTT
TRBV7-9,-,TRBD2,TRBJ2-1,CASSTQAGGRNNEQFF,TGTGCCAGCAGCACCCAGGCGGGGGGGAGGAACAATGAGCAGTTCTTC
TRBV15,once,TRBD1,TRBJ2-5,CATSKPDRGYQETQYF,TGTGCCACCAGCAAACCGGACAGGGGGTACCAAGAGACCCAGTACTTC